These 28 T cell receptor beta chains were sequenced from one sample in a study of blood T cell repertoires in COVID-19. Sequencing used immunoSEQ multiplex PCR; TCRdb keeps in-frame clones, though not all of them. The sample carries around 480,000 clones, roughly 87% recorded once. The sequencing sample was made of PBMCs or T cells enriched from blood (not recorded which). The receptors here all came from a woman aged 18-29 years who had recovered from COVID-19.

This chain connects TRBV29-1 to TRBJ1-5; D gene unclear. The CDR3 length is 13 residues. Trimming stripped 8 bases from V and 2 bases from J, with 13 bases between. Per germline, CDR1 SQVTM and CDR2 ANQGSEA. The CDR3 sequence is CSFWTGGNQPQHF. DNA for the CDR3: TGCAGCTTCTGGACTGGCGGCAATCAGCCCCAGCATTTT.

V and J are TRBV5-4 and TRBJ2-1; the D is unclear. Germline V gene sequence: CDR1 SGHNT, CDR2 YYREEE (reference sequence). V was clipped by 4 bases and J by 0 bases, with 14 bases between them. This CDR3 region has 16 residues. The CDR3 loop reads CASSPEPGYSYNEQFF. The CDR3 DNA follows: TGTGCCAGCAGCCCCGAGCCAGGTTACTCCTACAATGAGCAGTTCTTC. Drawing the rest from reference TRBV5-4 and TRBJ2-1, the complete variable domain is ETGVTQSPTHLIKTRGQQVTLRCSSQSGHNTVSWYQQALGQGPQFIFQYYREEENGRGNFPPRFSGLQFPNYSSELNVNALELDDSALYLCASSPEPGYSYNEQFFGPGTRLTVL.

The chain has TRBV5-6 and TRBJ2-5, with D perhaps TRBD2 (6 bases). The CDR3 runs 15 residues. Germline V gene lookup returns CDR1 SGHDT and CDR2 YYEEEE. V lost 3 bases and J lost 1, with 13 bases in between. CDR3: CASSSAAGSQETQYF. In DNA form, the CDR3 reads TGTGCCAGCAGCTCAGCCGCCGGGAGCCAAGAGACCCAGTACTTC.

The chain links TRBV21-1 to TRBJ2-5; the table's D call of TRBD1 was not tested on the DNA. TRBV21-1 is a listed pseudogene. The CDR3 has 16 amino acids. The CDR3 DNA sequence: TGTGCCAGCAGCACCCTTGACAGGGGAACGGAAGAGACCCAGTACTTC. The encoded protein is CASSTLDRGTEETQYF.

The J gene is TRBJ2-3, the V gene TRBV5-4; 8 bases fit TRBD2. The germline V gene encodes CDR1 SGHNT and CDR2 YYREEE (reference sequence). The CDR3 contains 16 residues. V shed 3 bases and J 0 bases; nucleotides not matched to a gene: 6. CDR3 residues: CASSSDGGASTDTQYF. The CDR3 nucleotides are TGTGCCAGCAGCTCGGACGGGGGGGCCAGCACAGATACGCAGTATTTT.

This rearrangement joins TRBV11-3 to TRBJ2-7; D remains ambiguous. The CDR3 covers 13 residues. The germline V gene encodes CDR1 SGHNT and CDR2 YENEEA. Deletions cut 1 base from V and 2 bases from J, with 6 bases between. CDR3 protein: CASSLAPAYEQYF. In DNA, the CDR3 is TGTGCCAGCAGCTTAGCTCCGGCCTACGAGCAGTACTTC.

The chain uses TRBV12-3 or TRBV12-4 and TRBJ2-7; D ambiguous. With 7 bases removed from V and 10 bases from J, the gap between germline ends came to 17 bases. The CDR3 sequence is 12 residues long. CDR3 sequence (DNA): TGTGCCAGCACCCCCAGATCAATCGTTCAGTACTTC. It is translated as CASTPRSIVQYF.

As to this clone: This specimen includes other DNA sequences encoding the same CDR3. The chain employs TRBV29-1 and TRBJ1-1, with TRBD1 identical over 7 bases. Germline V gives CDR1 SQVTM, CDR2 ANQGSEA. The CDR3 spans 12 residues. Unmatched junction bases numbered 4, after V lost 7 bases and J lost 2 bases. CDR3 sequence reads: CSAGDRNTEAFF. The DNA of the CDR3 is TGCAGCGCCGGGGACAGAAACACTGAAGCTTTCTTT. Variable domain in full (rest from reference TRBV29-1 and TRBJ1-1): SAVISQKPSRDICQRGTSLTIQCQVDSQVTMMFWYRQQPGQSLTLIATANQGSEATYESGFVIDKFPISRPNLTFSTLTVSNMSPEDSSIYLCSAGDRNTEAFFGQGTRLTVV.

The chain uses TRBV5-4 and TRBJ2-2; TRBD2 is a possible D gene (6 bases). The CDR3 runs to 15 residues. The germline V gene encodes CDR1 SGHNT and CDR2 YYREEE (reference sequence). Trimming shortened V by 7 bases and J by 4 bases, and 17 bases separated the two germline ends. The CDR3 protein is CASWRGGVFTGELFF. DNA of the CDR3: TGTGCCAGCTGGAGAGGCGGGGTATTCACCGGGGAGCTGTTTTTT.

The genes are TRBV4-1 and TRBJ1-2; D remains unclear. There are 14 residues in the CDR3. The V end was cut by 0 bases, the J end by 4 bases, with 9 bases between. Germline CDR1 is MGHRA and CDR2 is YSYEKL. The CDR3 spells CASSQDQVGYGYTF. In DNA, the CDR3 is TGCGCCAGCAGCCAAGATCAGGTCGGCTATGGCTACACCTTC.

The chain combines TRBV7-9 with TRBJ1-2, with a possible D match to TRBD1 (5 bases). The V gene's germline CDR1 is SEHNR and CDR2 FQNEAQ (reference sequence). CDR3 length: 14 residues. The V gene lost 5 bases and the J gene lost 4 bases, with 14 bases spanning the gap. CDR3 sequence: CASSRERGSYGYTF. In DNA, the CDR3 is TGTGCCAGCAGCCGAGAAAGGGGCTCCTATGGCTACACCTTC.

The gene calls are TRBV5-4 and TRBJ2-5; TRBD1 agrees at 7 bases. In germline, CDR1 is SGHNT, CDR2 YYREEE (reference sequence). This CDR3 contains 15 residues. The V segment lost 4 bases and the J segment 5 bases; nucleotides outside the gene matches: 11. DNA for the CDR3: TGTGCCAGCAGCCCCAAGGAACAGGGGATGGAGACCCAGTACTTC. Protein sequence: CASSPKEQGMETQYF.

The chain is built from TRBV3-1 (or the pseudogene TRBV3-2) and TRBJ2-4; TRBD2 aligns across 13 bases. After removal of 5 bases from V and 9 bases from J, the junction contained 13 bases not matched to a gene. CDR1 and CDR2 from the germline V gene are LGHDT and YNNKEL (reference sequence). The length of the CDR3 is 17 residues. CDR3 sequence reads: CASSALPTSGGRGIQYF. CDR3 in DNA: TGTGCCAGCAGCGCGCTCCCGACTAGCGGGGGGCGGGGCATTCAGTACTTC.

The CDR3 is CASSLYEGAPQWYGYTF. In DNA form, the CDR3 reads TGTGCCAGCAGTTTATATGAGGGGGCCCCTCAGTGGTATGGCTACACCTTC. The J gene is TRBJ1-2, the V gene TRBV28; 7 bases align to TRBD1. The length of the CDR3 is 17 residues. Germline V gene sequence: CDR1 MDHEN, CDR2 SYDVKM. V lost 1 base, J lost 5 bases, and 13 bases stayed unmatched.

This chain uses TRBV4-1 with TRBJ2-7, with 7 bases that match TRBD1. This CDR3 is 16 amino acids long. Germline values: CDR1 MGHRA, CDR2 YSYEKL. The trim removed 3 bases at V and 5 bases at J, leaving 13 bases unmatched. In nucleotides, the CDR3 is TGCGCCAGCAGCCACGGAAGGGGGCAGGGGGTCGACGAGCAGTACTTC. This gives the protein CASSHGRGQGVDEQYF.

This clone was seen just once. The V gene is TRBV19, the J gene TRBJ2-4; TRBD1 might be the D (6 bases). The ends were cut back, 10 bases at V and 4 bases at J, with 23 bases in the middle. The CDR3 is 16 residues long. The germline gives CDR1 LNHDA, CDR2 SQIVND (reference sequence). CDR3 loop: CATSTGSVDIKNIQYF. The CDR3 DNA sequence: TGTGCCACTTCCACAGGGTCGGTTGATATTAAAAACATTCAGTACTTC.

This chain links TRBV4-2 with TRBJ2-3; 7 bases match TRBD2. The CDR3 has 15 amino acids. Per germline, CDR1 LGHNA and CDR2 YNFKEQ. V lost 4 bases, J lost 2 bases, and 6 bases stayed unmatched. The CDR3 DNA reads TGTGCCAGCAGCCGTACCGGGGGGTACACAGATACGCAGTATTTT. Amino acids: CASSRTGGYTDTQYF.

This sequence joins TRBV5-6 and TRBJ1-1; D is unresolved. The CDR3 length is 14 residues. V was cut by 0 bases and J by 1 base, with 7 bases left in between. Per the germline V gene, CDR1 is SGHDT and CDR2 is YYEEEE. The CDR3 loop reads CASSLATRNTEAFF. The CDR3 coding sequence is TGTGCCAGCAGCTTGGCCACCAGGAACACTGAAGCTTTCTTT.

Here the CDR3 reads CASSVFQASTDTQYF. The CDR3 DNA reads as TGTGCCAGCAGTGTCTTTCAGGCATCCACAGATACGCAGTATTTT. This chain connects TRBV2 to TRBJ2-3; no reliable D call. Germline CDR1 reads SNHLY; CDR2 reads FYNNEI. V lost 4 bases to trimming and J lost 2 bases, with 13 bases between them. The CDR3 loop spans 15 amino acids.

This clone was detected a few times. The V gene is TRBV5-6, the J gene TRBJ1-5; no clear D. The CDR3 extends over 13 amino acids. The germline V gene encodes CDR1 SGHDT and CDR2 YYEEEE. The ends were cut back, 1 base at V and 9 bases at J, with 11 bases in the middle. CDR3: CASSLLEGGPQHF. CDR3 DNA: TGTGCCAGCAGCTTGTTAGAGGGAGGGCCCCAGCATTTT.

The gene calls are TRBV5-1 and TRBJ2-3; 7 bases fit TRBD2. The V and J ends lost 0 bases and 2 bases, in that order; junction bases with no gene match: 6. Germline V gene sequence: CDR1 SGHRS, CDR2 YFSETQ. The CDR3 is made up of 16 amino acids. The CDR3 sequence is CASSLGGGTTTDTQYF. The CDR3 DNA reads as TGCGCCAGCAGCTTGGGGGGCGGGACTACCACAGATACGCAGTATTTT.

This chain connects TRBV5-1 to TRBJ1-4, with 7 bases lining up with TRBD1. Germline values: CDR1 SGHRS, CDR2 YFSETQ. The CDR3 loop spans 15 amino acids. V shed 5 bases, J shed 7 bases, and the junction held 11 bases outside the gene matches. The CDR3 DNA follows: TGCGCCAGCAGGCAGGCTACAGGGGAAGGTGAAAAACTGTTTTTT. Amino acids: CASRQATGEGEKLFF.

The genes are TRBV11-2 and TRBJ2-2, with D hard to call. CDR3 length equals 15 residues. Between the trimmed V and J ends, which lost 3 bases and 8 bases, there was a span of 16 bases. Germline CDR1 SGHAT, CDR2 FQNNGV. This CDR3 is CASSFDATNEGELFF. CDR3 in DNA: TGTGCCAGCAGCTTCGATGCAACAAATGAAGGGGAGCTGTTTTTT.

The chain links TRBV5-8 to TRBJ2-4; 7 nucleotides line up with TRBD2. Trimming cost V 4 bases and J 9 bases; bases outside gene matches: 1. The CDR3 is made up of 11 amino acids. Germline loops: CDR1 SGHTS, CDR2 YDEGEE. The DNA for the CDR3 is TGTGCCAGCAGCCCGGGGGGCATTCAGTACTTC. Translating gives CASSPGGIQYF.

In this sample, this clone turned up once. The chain uses TRBV6-5 and TRBJ2-7, with TRBD1 matching 8 bases. CDR3 length: 14 residues. The V gene end was trimmed by 6 bases and the J gene end by 0 bases; junction bases not matched to a gene: 4. The germline V gene encodes CDR1 MNHEY and CDR2 SVGAGI. The CDR3 here is CASSPGQVSYEQYF. The CDR3 nucleotides read TGTGCCAGCAGCCCGGGACAGGTCTCCTACGAGCAGTACTTC.

The gene calls are TRBV5-6 and TRBJ1-3; a possible D gene is TRBD1 (6 bases). Germline assignment: CDR1 SGHDT and CDR2 YYEEEE. CDR3 length equals 16 residues. Trimming pared 3 bases from V and 4 bases from J, leaving 17 bases between. The CDR3 DNA reads TGTGCCAGCAGCTCGGACAGTACGTACCGAGGAAACACCATATATTTT. Its translation: CASSSDSTYRGNTIYF.

The rearrangement joins TRBV19 to TRBJ2-1; TRBD1 matches at 8 bases. V gave up 2 bases and J gave up 7 bases; unmatched junction bases: 16. Germline loops: CDR1 LNHDA, CDR2 SQIVND (reference sequence). The CDR3 extends over 18 amino acids. The CDR3 DNA reads as TGTGCCAGTAGTATATTTCTGTTTGCAGGACAGGGCTATAATGAGCAGTTCTTC. Translated, it gives CASSIFLFAGQGYNEQFF.

This chain uses TRBV6-6 with TRBJ2-7; 8 nucleotides match TRBD2. CDR1 is MNHNY and CDR2 is SVGAGI in the germline V gene (reference sequence). The junction had 14 bases not matched to a gene; V was cut back by 4 bases and J by 6 bases. This CDR3 is built from 16 residues. Here the CDR3 reads CASSSGGSGGTGEQYF. The CDR3 bases are TGTGCCAGCAGTTCCGGAGGGAGCGGGGGAACTGGCGAGCAGTACTTC.